One sample yielded the 23 T cell receptor beta chains listed below, sequenced in a study of regulatory T cells in long-lasting Graves disease. TCR beta libraries were built with iRepertoire HTBI primers and Arm-PCR of CDR3 regions. TCRdb re-analysed the multiplex PCR reads in MiXCR, keeping a single row per CDR3 protein. The data hold about 620,000 distinct CDR3 sequences, with roughly 15% observed a single time. Time point given: newly diagnosed GD, antithyroid drugs for less than 3 months. Extracted PBMC RNA gave rise to the TCR library. This sample was also put to use in a study of T cells in Graves' hyperthyroidism and ophthalmopathy.

The sequencing here drew on peripheral blood mononuclear cells (PBMCs), taken at new diagnosis, from a patient treated with antithyroid drugs. The receptors shown here come from a woman aged 25 to 39 with Graves disease.

This clonotype came up a few times. V is TRBV11-1 and J is TRBJ1-1; D possibly corresponds to TRBD1 (5 bases). Germline loops: CDR1 SGHAT, CDR2 FQDESV (reference sequence). V was cut by 3 bases and J by 3 bases, with 20 bases left in between. The length of the CDR3 is 17 residues. The chain's CDR3 is CASSLRRGRPMDTEAFF. The CDR3 DNA follows: TGTGCCAGCAGCTTGCGTCGGGGCCGACCTATGGACACTGAAGCTTTCTTT.

This clonotype was observed a few times. This chain joins TRBV5-1 and TRBJ2-5, with D hard to call. The V end was cut by 2 bases, the J end by 4 bases, with 18 bases between. Germline values: CDR1 SGHRS, CDR2 YFSETQ. The CDR3 is 16 amino acids. The CDR3 coding sequence is TGCGCCAGCAGCTTCACAGCTTCCCCGATCCCAGAGACCCAGTACTTC. Its protein is CASSFTASPIPETQYF.

This clonotype appeared many times. The chain recombines TRBV28 with TRBJ2-2; D unresolved. The ends were cut back, 10 bases at V and 3 bases at J, with 15 bases in the middle. Germline values: CDR1 MDHEN, CDR2 SYDVKM. CDR3 size: 14 residues. The CDR3 protein is CATSTRVYTGELFF. The CDR3 DNA sequence: TGTGCCACCAGCACCCGGGTTTACACCGGGGAGCTGTTTTTT.

This clonotype was detected only a few times. The chain combines TRBV13 with TRBJ2-1; 8 nucleotides match TRBD2. Trimming at V came to 3 bases and at J to 8 bases, leaving 21 bases not matched to a gene. The CDR3 extends over 19 amino acids. Germline CDR1 PRHDT, CDR2 FYEKMQ (reference sequence). CDR3 residues: CASSFKKGGKREGLYEQFF. For the CDR3, the DNA is TGTGCCAGCAGCTTCAAGAAGGGTGGGAAACGGGAGGGCCTCTATGAGCAGTTCTTC.

The V and J genes are TRBV18 and TRBJ2-2, with D unclear. The CDR3 has 15 amino acids. Germline-derived CDR1 and CDR2 are KGHSH and LQKENI. V was trimmed by 6 bases and J by 0 bases, leaving 11 bases between them. The CDR3 DNA follows: TGTGCCAGCTCTCCCCAGGATGCGAACACCGGGGAGCTGTTTTTT. It translates to CASSPQDANTGELFF.

Many counts were recorded for this clonotype. V is TRBV20-1 and J is TRBJ1-5; D is possibly TRBD1 (6 bases). The germline V gene encodes CDR1 DFQATT and CDR2 SNEGSKA (reference sequence). The CDR3 spans 13 residues. The V end lost 2 bases, the J end lost 1 base, and 6 bases lay between the germline ends. Here the CDR3 reads CSARTGSNQPQHF. In DNA, the CDR3 is TGCAGTGCTAGAACAGGGAGCAATCAGCCCCAGCATTTT.

This clonotype was observed a handful of times. V gene TRBV5-1 combines with J gene TRBJ2-5; D call uncertain. This CDR3 is 13 amino acids long. Germline V gene data show CDR1 as SGHRS and CDR2 as YFSETQ. Trimming took off 4 bases at V and 5 bases at J, with 12 bases between the two ends. As DNA, the CDR3 is TGCGCCAGCAGCAACCTCCTGCAGGAGACCCAGTACTTC. Protein sequence: CASSNLLQETQYF.

The chain uses TRBV2 and TRBJ1-3; TRBD1 might be the D (5 bases). This CDR3 is 11 amino acids long. In germline, CDR1 is SNHLY, CDR2 FYNNEI. The V and J ends lost 6 bases and 9 bases respectively, with 9 bases between them. CDR3 coding DNA: TGTGCCAGCAGCGCCACAGGCACCATATATTTT. It encodes CASSATGTIYF. Combining the CDR3 with reference TRBV2 and TRBJ1-3 gives the whole variable domain EPEVTQTPSHQVTQMGQEVILRCVPISNHLYFYWYRQILGQKVEFLVSFYNNEISEKSEIFDDQFSVERPDGSNFTLKIRSTKLEDSAMYFCASSATGTIYFGEGSWLTVV.

As concerns this clonotype: One end of the junction fails to match germline, which may point to a read error. This rearrangement joins TRBV9 to TRBJ1-2; TRBD1 aligns across 9 bases. The CDR3 sequence is 16 residues long. Germline CDR1 is SGDLS and CDR2 is YYNGEE. The CDR3 DNA sequence: TGTGCCGGCAGCGTAGAGCAGACAGGGGGTTATCATGGCTACACCTTC. Encoded protein: CAGSVEQTGGYHGYTF.

Many counts were recorded for this clonotype. V gene TRBV6-9 combines with J gene TRBJ2-1; 7 bases line up with TRBD1. V was clipped by 3 bases and J by 4 bases; unmatched bases: 6. CDR3 size: 15 residues. CDR1 is MNHGY and CDR2 is SVAAGI in the germline V gene. DNA of the CDR3: TGTGCCAGCAGTTACTCCGGGACAGCTTACAATGAGCAGTTCTTC. Translation: CASSYSGTAYNEQFF.

This clonotype was detected only a few times. This rearrangement joins TRBV5-1 to TRBJ2-1, with a tentative D call TRBD1 (7 bases). Germline assignment: CDR1 SGHRS and CDR2 YFSETQ. This CDR3 has 12 amino acids. V lost 3 bases, J lost 15 bases, and 16 bases lay in between. Written as DNA, the CDR3 is TGCGCCAGCAGCTCCCAGGGGGAGGTGACGTTCTTC. It codes for CASSSQGEVTFF.

In this sample, this clonotype turned up a few times. J is TRBJ2-1 and V is TRBV4-1; 7 nucleotides align to TRBD1. This CDR3 contains 17 residues. Germline loops: CDR1 MGHRA, CDR2 YSYEKL. Losses at the gene ends were 0 bases for V and 3 bases for J; bases not matched to a gene: 8. CDR3 coding DNA: TGCGCCAGCAGCCAAGAACTCGAGGGGGCGCGCTACAATGAGCAGTTCTTC. Its protein is CASSQELEGARYNEQFF.

This clonotype was seen a few times. The V and J genes are TRBV4-1 and TRBJ2-3, with TRBD2 matching over 7 bases. Germline V gene sequence: CDR1 MGHRA, CDR2 YSYEKL. The J segment lost 6 bases and the V segment lost 3 bases, leaving 3 bases of the junction unmatched. The CDR3 contains 13 residues. CDR3 sequence (DNA): TGCGCCAGCAGCCAGGGGCGGGGGGATACGCAGTATTTT. Its translation is CASSQGRGDTQYF.

This chain uses TRBV27 with TRBJ2-7; TRBD1 might be the D (5 bases). Trimming left V 3 bases short and J 2 bases short, with 11 bases between. Germline V CDR1 and CDR2: MNHEY, SMNVEV (reference sequence). The CDR3 is 14 amino acids. The CDR3 coding sequence is TGTGCCAGCAGTTTTACAGGCCAGGCCTACGAGCAGTACTTC. Its protein is CASSFTGQAYEQYF.

The chain links TRBV5-1 to TRBJ1-4, with D perhaps TRBD1 (6 bases). Germline V gene data show CDR1 as SGHRS and CDR2 as YFSETQ. With 4 bases removed from V and 8 bases from J, the gap between germline ends came to 18 bases. The CDR3 is 15 amino acids. In DNA form, the CDR3 reads TGCGCCAGCAGCCGAGACCAGGGGTTCGGGGAAAAACTGTTTTTT. It codes for CASSRDQGFGEKLFF. Filled out from reference TRBV5-1 and TRBJ1-4, the complete variable domain reads KAGVTQTPRYLIKTRGQQVTLSCSPISGHRSVSWYQQTPGQGLQFLFEYFSETQRNKGNFPGRFSGRQFSNSRSEMNVSTLELGDSALYLCASSRDQGFGEKLFFGSGTQLSVL.

J is TRBJ1-3 and V is TRBV5-1, with a weak D call TRBD1 (6 bases). The CDR3 has 16 residues. V was pared by 4 bases and J by 0 bases, with 14 bases between. Per germline, CDR1 SGHRS and CDR2 YFSETQ. CDR3 coding DNA: TGCGCCAGCAGCCCCCGGGACATCCTCTCTGGAAACACCATATATTTT. Translation gives CASSPRDILSGNTIYF.

This clonotype was seen repeatedly, ten times or more. The chain recombines TRBV7-9 with TRBJ2-3; D remains ambiguous. Between the trimmed V and J ends, which lost 2 bases and 3 bases, there was a span of 9 bases. The CDR3 has 14 residues. Germline CDR1 and CDR2: SEHNR and FQNEAQ (reference sequence). The CDR3 DNA follows: TGTGCCAGCAGCTTACAAGCCAGAACAGATACGCAGTATTTT. It encodes CASSLQARTDTQYF.

This clonotype was counted many times. The chain recombines TRBV2 with TRBJ1-1; D ambiguous. This CDR3 spans 13 amino acids. The germline V gene has CDR1 SNHLY and CDR2 FYNNEI. V dropped 3 bases and J dropped 5 bases, with 10 bases sitting between them. In DNA form, the CDR3 reads TGTGCCAGCAGTGACGGGGAAAGGACTGAAGCTTTCTTT. Its protein product is CASSDGERTEAFF.

This clonotype has just a few counts. The CDR3 is CASSENNVYEQYF. CDR3 coding DNA: TGTGCCAGCAGTGAGAACAACGTCTACGAGCAGTACTTC. The V gene is TRBV6-2 or TRBV6-3, the J gene TRBJ2-7; the D is unclear. Germline V gene lookup returns CDR1 MNHEY and CDR2 SVGEGT. The CDR3 is 13 residues long. Trimming shortened V by 5 bases and J by 3 bases, and 11 bases separated the two germline ends.

This clonotype was counted ten times or more. J is TRBJ1-3 and V is TRBV28, with D perhaps matching TRBD1 (5 bases). The CDR3 is made up of 16 amino acids. Germline CDR1 MDHEN, CDR2 SYDVKM. V lost 4 bases and J 4 bases, leaving 17 bases between the germline ends. The CDR3: CASSSLVGGAGNTIYF. The CDR3 DNA sequence: TGTGCCAGCAGTTCCTTGGTCGGGGGTGCGGGAAACACCATATATTTT.

CDR3 nucleotides: TGTGCCTGGAGTGTACGCGGGACAGAGCAGTTCTTC. Protein product: CAWSVRGTEQFF. The chain combines TRBV30 with TRBJ2-1; the D gene could be TRBD1 or TRBD2 (6 bases each). V was cut by 0 bases and J by 10 bases, with 10 bases left in between. This CDR3 spans 12 amino acids. The V gene's germline CDR1 is GTSNPN and CDR2 SVGIG (reference sequence).

This clonotype showed up just once. This may arise from a read error, as a much more abundant clone is one base away. A read error is likely, as this CDR3 ends without the conserved phenylalanine or tryptophan. This chain joins TRBV27 and TRBJ2-1; 11 bases match TRBD1. Trimming cost V 3 bases and J 4 bases; bases outside gene matches: 5. Germline V gene data show CDR1 as MNHEY and CDR2 as SMNVEV (reference sequence). The CDR3 contains 16 residues. CDR3 loop: CASSLGTGGWYNEQFL. CDR3 nucleotides: TGTGCCAGCAGTTTGGGGACAGGGGGATGGTACAATGAGCAGTTCCTC.

This clonotype was seen ten or more times. The chain is built from TRBV6-1 and TRBJ2-1, with 12 bases that match TRBD2. Trimming at V came to 7 bases and at J to 8 bases, leaving 9 bases not matched to a gene. Germline V gene data show CDR1 as MNHNS and CDR2 as SASEGT. The CDR3 loop spans 15 amino acids. The CDR3 region is CASTIGLAGIDEQFF. The CDR3 nucleotides are TGTGCCAGCACCATTGGACTAGCGGGAATCGATGAGCAGTTCTTC.